This entry describes one T cell receptor beta chain. Trimming cost V 2 bases and J 0 bases, with 11 bases left between them. The CDR3 is 16 residues long. Germline CDR1 SGHTA, CDR2 FQGNSA. This entry is derived from a study of blood T cell repertoires in COVID-19. Study-wide context: Nucleic acid was either cDNA or gDNA, and it came from T cells, B-cell-depleted T cells, or PBMCs.

In the authors' methods: Nucleated cell counts were estimated from reference gene primer amplification. Clones were read by immunoSEQ multiplex PCR, and TCRdb kept only the in-frame ones, dropping some. V, J and clone size derive from that table, while D and trimming were established from the DNA sequence. The sample holds 100,000 to 150,000 clones, less than 85% seen once. This clonotype was sampled from a woman aged 80 or older with acute or convalescent COVID-19. Sequencing was performed on peripheral blood. The chain recombines TRBV7-2 with TRBJ1-5; D not certain. CDR3 sequence: CASSLSPRTSNQPQHF. In DNA form, the CDR3 reads TGTGCCAGCAGCTTAAGCCCTCGTACTAGCAATCAGCCCCAGCATTTT. The variable domain in full, with the rest retrieved from reference TRBV7-2 and TRBJ1-5, is GAGVSQSPSNKVTEKGKDVELRCDPISGHTALYWYRQSLGQGLEFLIYFQGNSAPDKSGLPSDRFSAERTGGSVSTLTIQRTQQEDSAVYLCASSLSPRTSNQPQHFGDGTRLSIL.